Following are 5 T cell receptor beta chains from one sample sequenced in a study of T cells after posttransplantation cyclophosphamide. Cyclophosphamide on days +3 and +4 followed busulfan-fludarabine conditioning and a marrow graft. Generated by immunoSEQ multiplex PCR, the TCRdb table keeps only in-frame clones and is missing some. Recorded here are fewer than 4,000 clones, none singletons. Sample: PBMCs, taken 84 days after allogeneic stem cell transplant with posttransplant cyclophosphamide. These receptor sequences come from a female patient between 35 and 55 years old who received an allogeneic stem cell transplant from a related donor, was CMV-positive, and had no GVHD. The graft donor may have contributed some T cells.

This clone was detected many times. This chain connects TRBV11-1 to TRBJ2-7; 7 bases map to TRBD1. Germline values: CDR1 SGHAT, CDR2 FQDESV (reference sequence). With 5 bases clipped from V and 4 bases from J, the junction kept 5 bases outside the gene matches. The CDR3 covers 13 residues. CDR3 DNA sequence: TGTGCCAGCAGCCTCGGGACAGCTTACGAGCAGTACTTC. Protein product: CASSLGTAYEQYF.

This clone was recorded at least ten times. This chain joins TRBV7-2 and TRBJ1-2; D gene unclear. With 3 bases removed from V and 2 bases from J, the gap between germline ends came to 16 bases. Per the germline V gene, CDR1 is SGHTA and CDR2 is FQGNSA. This CDR3 spans 16 amino acids. DNA of the CDR3: TGTGCCAGCAGCTTTGCAGGAAGCAGAGCCAACTATGGCTACACCTTC. Translation: CASSFAGSRANYGYTF.

The chain joins TRBV24-1 to TRBJ2-3; TRBD1 might be the D (6 bases). Trimming pared 12 bases from V and 1 base from J, leaving 22 bases between. The CDR3 has 16 amino acids. Germline CDR1 and CDR2: KGHDR and SFDVKD. The CDR3 spells CAPYINNRQGTDTQYF. The CDR3 DNA is TGTGCCCCCTACATCAACAACAGACAGGGCACAGATACGCAGTATTTT.

Ten or more counts support this clone. The CDR3 bases are TGTGCCACCAGTGTTGGACAGGGCTTTTACAATGAGCAGTTCTTC. Amino acids: CATSVGQGFYNEQFF. This rearrangement joins TRBV24-1 to TRBJ2-1, with 8 bases fitting TRBD1. Per germline, CDR1 KGHDR and CDR2 SFDVKD. There are 15 residues in the CDR3. Losses at the gene ends were 5 bases for V and 4 bases for J; bases not matched to a gene: 6.

This clone came up a few times. The chain has TRBV5-1 and TRBJ2-3; 10 bases are shared with TRBD2. The CDR3 contains 18 residues. Germline trimming cut 0 bases from V and 0 bases from J; bases unmatched to any gene: 7. Germline CDR1 is SGHRS and CDR2 is YFSETQ. The CDR3 reads CASSLVSGGAASTDTQYF. CDR3 DNA sequence: TGCGCCAGCAGCTTGGTCAGCGGGGGGGCGGCTAGCACAGATACGCAGTATTTT.